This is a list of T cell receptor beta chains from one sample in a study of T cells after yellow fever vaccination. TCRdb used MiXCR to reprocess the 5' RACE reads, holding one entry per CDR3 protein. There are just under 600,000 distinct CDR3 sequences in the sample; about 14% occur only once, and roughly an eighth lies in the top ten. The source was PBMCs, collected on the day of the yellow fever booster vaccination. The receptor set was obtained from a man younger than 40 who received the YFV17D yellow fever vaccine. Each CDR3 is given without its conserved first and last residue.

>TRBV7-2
ASSSPTGGMNTEAF
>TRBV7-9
AHRTGTGELF
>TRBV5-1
ASSLWLAVHNEQF
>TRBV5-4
ASSPSGPGGEQF
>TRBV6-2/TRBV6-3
ASSYEQAHWNTEAF
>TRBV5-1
ASSRSRSTEAF
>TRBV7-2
ASSASGSRYNEQF
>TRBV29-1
SPRLVGETQY
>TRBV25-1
ATSRGESGNEQF
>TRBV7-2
ASLTGLNSPLH
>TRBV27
ASSLSGIAGGYTDTQY
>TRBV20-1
SASKGTSGAYEQY
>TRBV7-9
ASSLAVGSPKETQY